Below, one TCR beta chain is given with its context. The table lists this clonotype with many counts. What this receptor recognizes is not known. One base away there is no much larger clone; base qualities are not given. To synthesize cDNA, template-switch 5'RACE was performed with a primer carrying a 10-nucleotide random unique molecular identifier so that each TCR transcript was tagged. Every sequencing run yielded over 160 million TCR-beta sequences covering 15-18 subjects. The RNeasy kit was used for extraction of total RNA. The KAPA Real-time Library Amplification kit was used to amplify TCR-beta VDJ regions with primers for the TCR constant region and the 5'RACE anchor. Sample indexes and Illumina adaptors were added in a first PCR, after which library yield was increased in a second PCR. After Ampure bead purification, the roughly 650 bp TCR product was size-selected on a 2% E-gel SizeSelection system. Before pooling, library quality was checked on a Bioanalyzer, concentration was measured with Qubit, and libraries were quantified with the Kapa Library Quantification kit. Paired-end 2 x 150 bp sequencing of the libraries was performed on an Illumina HiSeq 2500. To increase sequence diversity, roughly 24-32% phiX was spiked into each library pool. The paper's data handling went like this. The UMI-based MiGEC pipeline processed quality-filtered reads and removed over 80% of raw TCR sequences during error correction. IMGT germline references were used for aligning VDJ genes, and each clonotype was defined as a unique CDR3 amino acid sequence together with its V-J genes. Clonal expansion, Shannon diversity and CDR3 relatedness were evaluated with VDJtools (CalcPairwiseDistances, ClusterSamples), while phylogenetic trees were built in CLCbio workbench. Using coefficient-of-variation modelling across technical triplicates, the study counted a clone as expanded if it had at least 8 unique UMIs. The public reads were reprocessed in TCRdb via fastp at Q25 and MiXCR, keeping in-frame beta chains. Rows are unified per CDR3 protein, each entry keeping the most common DNA and genes. TCRdb, rather than the study authors, made the V and J calls. The sample has approximately 51,000 distinct CDR3 sequences on record, approximately 3.5% of them singletons. The biggest ten clones account for 5.9% of the sample.

These data come from a study of neurological immune-mediated disorders (dated by TCRdb to the late 2010s). For context, the study as a whole: Among the 35 or so multiple sclerosis patients, approximately 30 had relapsing-remitting MS and 3 had secondary progressive MS. Using UMI-based sequencing, the study compared peripheral blood TCR-beta repertoires from patients with HTLV-I-associated myelopathy (HAM/TSP), patients with multiple sclerosis, and healthy controls. The roughly 110 TCR-beta libraries included longitudinal samples, technical triplicates and paired sorted CD4+ and CD8+ T-cell subsets alongside PBMC samples. Of the 68 subjects in the cohort, about 14 were HAM/TSP patients, around 34 were multiple sclerosis patients, and 20 were healthy controls.

Beyond this particular receptor, the publication reports: Repertoires from 18 of 34 MS patients were grouped by phylogenetic analysis into a cluster of related CDR3 sequences, suggesting a possible repertoire-level signature. The MS cluster showed no association with clinical or MRI features, and the authors stated that larger cohorts are needed. The highest TCR clonal expansion was observed in HAM/TSP patients, whereas the lowest was observed in MS patients, even when compared with healthy controls. Across subjects, expanded clones never shared an identical CDR3 amino acid sequence, which suggests that the TCR-beta repertoires in every group were private.

Including the terminal cysteine and phenylalanine, the CDR3 comprises 13 residues. Only the CDR3 region is kept as DNA, spanning 39 bases read in frame from base 1. The trim is 4 bases for V and 8 bases for J, with a gap of 11 bases between the germline ends. The germline V gene sets CDR1 to MNHEY and CDR2 to SVGAGI. For unsorted PBMC libraries, 2 million PBMCs were used after storage in RNAlater at -80 degrees C until RNA extraction. Multiple sclerosis patients were enrolled in a US clinical protocol evaluating disease progression by magnetic resonance imaging. Peripheral blood was subjected to Ficoll-Hypaque density gradient centrifugation to isolate PBMCs, which were then cryopreserved in liquid nitrogen.

The rearranged chain carries TRBV6-5 and TRBJ1-4; perhaps TRBD1 is the D gene, with 5 bases matching. The sample consisted of PBMCs. The receptor comes from a man between 40 and 49 years old with multiple sclerosis. DNA sequence: TGTGCCAGCAGTTCCTTACAGGAGGAAAAACTGTTTTTT. It specifies CASSSLQEEKLFF.